Listed below are T cell receptor beta chains from one sample, sequenced in a study of a mutant IDH1 vaccine in newly diagnosed glioma. Which antigens these TCRs recognize remains unknown. Some clones are missing from TCRdb's copy, which holds only in-frame ones; the method was immunoSEQ multiplex PCR. The sample shows 68,000 or so clones, 80% to 85% of them seen only once. The sample here was PBMCs, taken from a glioma patient whose treatment included an IDH1 peptide vaccine. The receptor source for this set is a man between 18 and 29 years old with glioma. The CDR3 runs from the conserved cysteine through the conserved F or W. The D gene is left open where the match is weak. Size values are once, few and many counts, or a class for expanded clones, and some rows have none.

TGTGCCACCTCTGATCCATATGGCTACACCTTC,CATSDPYGYTF,TRBV28,-,TRBJ1-2,-
TGTGCCTGGAGTCCCCTGACAGGGGCGATGAACACTGAAGCTTTCTTT,CAWSPLTGAMNTEAFF,TRBV30,-,TRBJ1-1,TRBD1
TGTGCCAGCAGTTTAGGGACAGGCTACGAGCAGTACTTC,CASSLGTGYEQYF,TRBV27,-,TRBJ2-7,TRBD1
TGTGCCATCAGGGGGACAGGGCGAAATCAGCCCCAGCATTTT,CAIRGTGRNQPQHF,TRBV10-3,-,TRBJ1-5,TRBD1
TGTGCCAGCAGCGCGAGGGAAATTACAGGGGTGGGTGCGAACACCGGGGAGCTGTTTTTT,CASSAREITGVGANTGELFF,TRBV9,-,TRBJ2-2,TRBD1
TGTGCCAGCTCACCATTGCAGGAGACTAGTCCAAATGCGGAAGCTTTCTTT,CASSPLQETSPNAEAFF,TRBV18,-,TRBJ1-1,-
TGCAGCGTTGCAGATGGCCGTGGCTACACCTTC,CSVADGRGYTF,TRBV29-1,-,TRBJ1-2,-
TGTGCCAGCAGCTTGGTGGGGGGCCCTCCGGCCTACGAGCAGTACTTC,CASSLVGGPPAYEQYF,TRBV5-6,once,TRBJ2-7,-
TGTGCCAGCAGTTTGCGGACGGTGAACACTGAAGCTTTCTTT,CASSLRTVNTEAFF,TRBV5-8,few,TRBJ1-1,-
TGTGCCAGCAGTTCGCAGGGATCCTATGGCTACACCTTC,CASSSQGSYGYTF,TRBV6-6,-,TRBJ1-2,-
TGTGCCAGCAGCTTAGAGGGAATTGGCACAGATACGCAGTATTTT,CASSLEGIGTDTQYF,TRBV7-2,-,TRBJ2-3,-
TGTGCCAGCAGCTTTTGGCCTCCGTTAATCTCTGGAAACACCATATATTTT,CASSFWPPLISGNTIYF,TRBV5-6,-,TRBJ1-3,-
TGTGCCAGCAGTTTAGGAGGGGCCGCCTACGAGCAGTACTTC,CASSLGGAAYEQYF,TRBV27,once,TRBJ2-7,-
TGTGCCAGCAGTGAAGTAGGGACAAATCAGCCCCAGCATTTT,CASSEVGTNQPQHF,TRBV2,-,TRBJ1-5,-
TGCAGCGTTCGATGGGGCCCTGAGCAGTACTTC,CSVRWGPEQYF,TRBV29-1,once,TRBJ2-7,-
TGTGCCAGTAGTCCCTGGGACAGATCCCAGGGGGGCTACACCTTC,CASSPWDRSQGGYTF,TRBV19,-,TRBJ1-2,TRBD1
TGTGCCTGGAGTTTTGGCCCCACATACGAGCAGTACTTC,CAWSFGPTYEQYF,TRBV30,once,TRBJ2-7,-
TGTGCCAGCAGTTTATCTCTGGGGTACGAGCAGTACTTC,CASSLSLGYEQYF,TRBV27,-,TRBJ2-7,-
TGTGCCAGCAGCGCTAGAAATATAGTGGAGGGCTACACCTTC,CASSARNIVEGYTF,TRBV25-1,-,TRBJ1-2,-
TGTGCCAGCAGCTGGCGGTCGCCCCCAGCTTTCTTT,CASSWRSPPAFF,TRBV7-2,-,TRBJ1-1,-
TGCGCCAGCAGCCAAGACAGGGGAGACCAGCCCCAGCATTTT,CASSQDRGDQPQHF,TRBV4-1,-,TRBJ1-5,-
TGTGCCAGCAGCCGCAGCGGCCTGGGGACAGATACGCAGTATTTT,CASSRSGLGTDTQYF,TRBV5-6,-,TRBJ2-3,-
TGTGCCAGTAATGTAGCGGGCTACGAGCAGTACTTC,CASNVAGYEQYF,TRBV19,-,TRBJ2-7,TRBD2
TGTGCCAGCAGTGTAAGGGGGTGGAATTCACCCCTCCACTTT,CASSVRGWNSPLHF,TRBV2,-,TRBJ1-6,-
TGTGCCAGCAGTTACAGTGGAGGGGCTGGAAACACCATATATTTT,CASSYSGGAGNTIYF,TRBV6-5,-,TRBJ1-3,-
TGTGCCAGCAACATAAAGGGTTATGAGCAGTTCTTC,CASNIKGYEQFF,TRBV28,once,TRBJ2-1,-
TGTGCCAGCAGCTTAGGACATACAACTAATGAAAAACTGTTTTTT,CASSLGHTTNEKLFF,TRBV7-9,-,TRBJ1-4,-
TGTGCCAGCAGCGGACGGACTAGCGGGGACTACGAGCAGTACTTC,CASSGRTSGDYEQYF,TRBV11-2,-,TRBJ2-7,TRBD2
TGTGCCAGTAGTAGGAGACTAGCGGGAGGGCCTGGCAAAAACATTCAGTACTTC,CASSRRLAGGPGKNIQYF,TRBV19,-,TRBJ2-4,TRBD2
TGTGCCAGCAGTTTTACGGGAATGAACACTGAAGCTTTCTTT,CASSFTGMNTEAFF,TRBV28,few,TRBJ1-1,-
TGCGCCAGCAGCCAATCTAGTCGGCGTGCTGAAGCTTTCTTT,CASSQSSRRAEAFF,TRBV4-1,few,TRBJ1-1,-